This passage covers 8 T cell receptor beta chains from one sample sequenced in a study of cytomegalovirus exposure and HLA in healthy donors. The repertoire was sequenced with immunoSEQ multiplex PCR; TCRdb's copy has only in-frame clones and lacks some. Among tens of thousands of clones listed, approximately 89% were seen once. Sequenced input: PBMCs. These receptors came from a young woman in good health and CMV-seropositive.

The chain employs TRBV29-1 and TRBJ2-1, with 10 bases lining up with TRBD2. The ends lost 5 bases at V and 3 bases at J; junction bases unmatched: 7. There are 15 residues in the CDR3. CDR1 is SQVTM, CDR2 ANQGSEA, per germline. In DNA form, the CDR3 reads TGCAGCGTTACTTCTAGCGGGGGTAGCTACAATGAGCAGTTCTTC. This sequence encodes CSVTSSGGSYNEQFF.

V usage is TRBV19 and J usage is TRBJ1-1; D not resolved. The germline V gene encodes CDR1 LNHDA and CDR2 SQIVND (reference sequence). The length of the CDR3 is 13 residues. Deletions cut 1 base from V and 7 bases from J, with 10 bases between. The CDR3 loop is CASSIGAEIEAFF. CDR3 sequence (DNA): TGTGCCAGTAGTATAGGGGCAGAGATTGAAGCTTTCTTT.

This clone was observed a handful of times. The gene calls are TRBV4-2 and TRBJ2-7; 10 nucleotides align to TRBD1. CDR3 size: 15 residues. The germline gives CDR1 LGHNA, CDR2 YNFKEQ. V shed 4 bases and J 3 bases; nucleotides not matched to a gene: 6. CDR3 coding DNA: TGTGCCAGCAGCCCGCGGACAGGGGGAGTCTACGAGCAGTACTTC. It specifies CASSPRTGGVYEQYF.

The rearrangement links TRBV13 to TRBJ2-7; D possibly corresponds to TRBD2 (7 bases). This CDR3 region has 13 residues. V was clipped by 3 bases and J by 6 bases, with 12 bases between them. Germline CDR1 PRHDT, CDR2 FYEKMQ (reference sequence). CDR3 coding DNA: TGTGCCAGCAGCTTGAGGGGGGGAGGCGAGCAGTACTTC. This translates into CASSLRGGGEQYF.

The rearrangement joins TRBV7-8 to TRBJ2-5; possible D gene TRBD1, 6 bases. The CDR3 loop spans 15 amino acids. Trimming took off 2 bases at V and 1 base at J, with 11 bases between the two ends. The germline gives CDR1 SGHVS, CDR2 FQNEAQ. The CDR3 loop reads CASSLYAGAQETQYF. In DNA, the CDR3 is TGTGCCAGCAGCTTATATGCAGGGGCCCAAGAGACCCAGTACTTC.

The CDR3 DNA reads as TGTGCCAGCAGTTTACCGCAGACAGGGGACGGTACCGGGGAGCTGTTTTTT. This gives the protein CASSLPQTGDGTGELFF. The chain uses TRBV28 and TRBJ2-2; 8 bases are shared with TRBD1. The CDR3 has 17 residues. Trimming removed 2 bases from V and 5 bases from J; junction bases left unmatched: 10. Germline loops: CDR1 MDHEN, CDR2 SYDVKM. Together with reference TRBV28 and TRBJ2-2, the CDR3 gives the full variable domain: DVKVTQSSRYLVKRTGEKVFLECVQDMDHENMFWYRQDPGLGLRLIYFSYDVKMKEKGDIPEGYSVSREKKERFSLILESASTNQTSMYLCASSLPQTGDGTGELFFGEGSRLTVL.

A few counts support this clone. The genes are TRBV6-6 and TRBJ2-7; 7 bases fit TRBD1. Looked up from germline, CDR1 is MNHNY and CDR2 is SVGAGI (reference sequence). V dropped 2 bases and J dropped 6; count of bases not matched to a gene: 4. The CDR3 runs 13 residues. The chain's CDR3 is CASSYGPGGEQYF. The CDR3 coding sequence is TGTGCCAGCAGTTACGGGCCAGGGGGCGAGCAGTACTTC.

The chain combines TRBV7-2 with TRBJ1-1, with 7 bases aligning to TRBD1. The germline V gene has CDR1 SGHTA and CDR2 FQGNSA. The CDR3 covers 15 residues. Trimming cost V 3 bases and J 5 bases; bases outside gene matches: 9. This chain's CDR3 is CASSLPQGLGTEAFF. CDR3 sequence (DNA): TGTGCCAGCAGCTTGCCACAGGGGCTGGGAACTGAAGCTTTCTTT.